This TCR beta chain derives from a study of Ad26.COV2.S vaccination and SARS-CoV-2 variants. The germline V gene has CDR1 SQVTM and CDR2 ANQGSEA. This CDR3 spans 14 amino acids. V was shortened by 2 bases and J by 2 bases, with 13 bases between the two germline ends. The assay was immunoSEQ multiplex PCR, and TCRdb's table has in-frame clones only and misses some. The sample includes about 350,000 clones, 86% of them seen just once. Specified treatment: some 19 received Ad26.COV2.S at low or high dose, single or two shots; about 5 received placebo; per-sample allocation not given. After the first vaccine or placebo injection, samples were drawn on day 63.

This receptor was taken from a person between 18 and 65 years old who received the Ad26.COV2.S COVID-19 vaccine or a placebo. Sequenced here: peripheral blood, sampled in a trial of Ad26.COV2.S vaccine versus placebo. V gene TRBV29-1 combines with J gene TRBJ2-7; possibly TRBD2 for D (6 bases). The CDR3 region is CSVEPGDETYEQYF. The CDR3 DNA reads as TGCAGCGTTGAACCGGGGGACGAAACCTACGAGCAGTACTTC.